The present T cell receptor beta chain was sequenced within a study of blood T cell repertoires in COVID-19. Unmatched junction bases numbered 12, after V lost 3 bases and J lost 7 bases. Germline CDR1 MGHRA, CDR2 YSYEKL. This CDR3 has 17 amino acids. Measured with immunoSEQ multiplex PCR; TCRdb has only the in-frame clones, and not every one. The sample lists about 150,000 clones, approximately 89% seen once, with about 1.5% in the top ten. V and J are TRBV4-1 and TRBJ1-6; 7 bases align to TRBD1. The receptor comes from a human donor in a cohort sampled during active COVID-19. Input material: peripheral blood. CDR3 loop: CASSHGRGQGGNSPLHF. CDR3 DNA sequence: TGCGCCAGCAGCCATGGAAGGGGGCAGGGGGGAAATTCACCCCTCCACTTT.